One and the same sample provided the 22 T cell receptor beta chains below, sequenced in a study of lymphopenia after photon versus proton radiotherapy. TCRdb keeps only in-frame clones here, not all; method: immunoSEQ multiplex PCR. The table shows around 150,000 clones, with approximately 91% occurring only once. Specimen: peripheral blood, collected from a patient treated with photon-based radiotherapy. The receptors originated from a man aged 50 or older with gastric cancer.

This clone appeared a few times. This chain uses TRBV7-8 with TRBJ2-7; no clear D gene. Germline V gene lookup returns CDR1 SGHVS and CDR2 FQNEAQ. V was pared by 5 bases and J by 2 bases, with 13 bases between. There are 14 residues in the CDR3. The CDR3 DNA is TGTGCCAGCAGCGCAAAGAGGAGTACCTACGAGCAGTACTTC. It specifies CASSAKRSTYEQYF.

Of note for this clone: The germline gene is not matched at one end of the junction; a read error may be the cause. V and J are TRBV6-1 and TRBJ1-2, with no clear D. CDR3 length: 14 residues. The germline V gene encodes CDR1 MNHNS and CDR2 SASEGT. The CDR3 DNA reads TGTGCCAGCAGGGAAGACGGGTCATTGGGTGGCTACACCTTC. Translated, it gives CASREDGSLGGYTF.

This clone was picked up a small number of times. The chain joins TRBV6-5 to TRBJ2-7, with a tentative D call TRBD2 (6 bases). CDR1 is MNHEY, CDR2 SVGAGI, per germline. The CDR3 has 14 amino acids. The germline V and J ends were trimmed by 5 bases and 2 bases, with 13 bases remaining between them. This CDR3 reads CASSRAGSTYEQYF. In nucleotides, the CDR3 is TGTGCCAGCAGTAGAGCGGGTTCAACCTACGAGCAGTACTTC.

This chain's CDR3 is CASSISGSIQSEQFF. Written as DNA, the CDR3 is TGTGCCAGTAGTATTAGCGGGAGCATACAAAGTGAGCAGTTCTTC. The V and J genes are TRBV19 and TRBJ2-1, with 9 bases lining up with TRBD2. Germline V gene lookup returns CDR1 LNHDA and CDR2 SQIVND (reference sequence). Trimming removed 3 bases from V and 9 bases from J; junction bases left unmatched: 9. CDR3 length equals 15 residues.

There are a few counts of this clone. The chain combines TRBV7-6 with TRBJ1-1, with D uncertain. The CDR3 covers 15 residues. Germline lookup yields CDR1 SGHVS and CDR2 FNYEAQ. The V end lost 3 bases, the J end lost 0 bases, and 11 bases lay between the germline ends. The CDR3 reads CASSFVEGLNTEAFF. The CDR3 DNA follows: TGTGCCAGCAGCTTTGTAGAAGGGTTGAACACTGAAGCTTTCTTT.

This chain uses TRBV6-5 with TRBJ2-7; D is perhaps TRBD2 (6 bases). Trimming removed 6 bases from V and 2 bases from J, with 14 bases in between. This CDR3 region has 14 residues. Looked up from germline, CDR1 is MNHEY and CDR2 is SVGAGI. The CDR3 is CASSRGTVAYEQYF. CDR3 nucleotides: TGTGCCAGCAGCCGCGGGACTGTAGCCTACGAGCAGTACTTC.

V usage is TRBV5-4 and J usage is TRBJ2-3, with 8 bases aligning to TRBD2. Germline lookup yields CDR1 SGHNT and CDR2 YYREEE (reference sequence). V gave up 3 bases and J gave up 1 base; unmatched junction bases: 7. There are 16 residues in the CDR3. CDR3 in DNA: TGTGCCAGCAGCTCTGAAGCGGGAGTTGGCACAGATACGCAGTATTTT. It translates to CASSSEAGVGTDTQYF.

The V and J genes are TRBV4-2 and TRBJ2-7; 7 nucleotides match TRBD2. CDR1 is LGHNA, CDR2 YNFKEQ, per germline. There are 16 residues in the CDR3. V was clipped by 0 bases and J by 5 bases; unmatched bases: 10. DNA of the CDR3: TGTGCCAGCAGCCAAGATGTGGGGGAGGGCCAGAACGAGCAGTACTTC. This translates into CASSQDVGEGQNEQYF.

The gene calls are TRBV30 and TRBJ1-1; D might be TRBD1 (6 bases). This CDR3 is 14 amino acids long. Germline loops: CDR1 GTSNPN, CDR2 SVGIG (reference sequence). Trimming left V 2 bases short and J 0 bases short, with 10 bases between. CDR3 amino acids: CAWSTTGLNTEAFF. In nucleotides, the CDR3 is TGTGCCTGGAGTACGACAGGACTGAACACTGAAGCTTTCTTT.

The chain employs TRBV27 and TRBJ1-2, with D hard to call. From germline, CDR1 is MNHEY and CDR2 SMNVEV (reference sequence). V lost 6 bases, J lost 1 base, and 9 bases lay in between. This CDR3 contains 13 residues. The CDR3 is CASSPGGNYGYTF. CDR3 bases: TGTGCCAGCAGCCCGGGCGGTAACTATGGCTACACCTTC.

This chain uses TRBV4-1 with TRBJ2-1, with D perhaps matching TRBD2 (5 bases). CDR1 MGHRA and CDR2 YSYEKL come from the germline V gene. The CDR3 runs 17 residues. Trimming pared 0 bases from V and 3 bases from J, leaving 15 bases between. CDR3 loop: CASSQDYTRGYYNEQFF. CDR3 in DNA: TGCGCCAGCAGCCAAGATTATACTAGAGGTTACTACAATGAGCAGTTCTTC.

V usage is TRBV19 and J usage is TRBJ1-2; weak D call: TRBD1 (6 bases). The germline gives CDR1 LNHDA, CDR2 SQIVND (reference sequence). V was trimmed by 4 bases and J by 2 bases, leaving 11 bases between them. CDR3 length: 14 residues. DNA of the CDR3: TGTGCCAGTAGTAGAGAGACAGGCAACTATGGCTACACCTTC. This encodes CASSRETGNYGYTF.

The gene calls are TRBV30 and TRBJ1-3, with D possibly being TRBD1 (6 bases). CDR3 size: 11 residues. Trimming took off 8 bases at V and 4 bases at J, with 9 bases between the two ends. Germline assignment: CDR1 GTSNPN and CDR2 SVGIG (reference sequence). The CDR3 nucleotides read TGTGCCCGAGGACAGGGAAACACCATATATTTT. This translates into CARGQGNTIYF.

The chain carries TRBV4-1 and TRBJ2-1; 11 positions match TRBD2. The CDR3 spans 16 residues. The germline V gene has CDR1 MGHRA and CDR2 YSYEKL. V dropped 1 base and J dropped 8; count of bases not matched to a gene: 7. Here the CDR3 reads CASSQGRLAGIDEQFF. The CDR3, as DNA: TGCGCCAGCAGCCAAGGCAGACTAGCGGGGATAGATGAGCAGTTCTTC.

This clone has a handful of counts. This rearrangement joins TRBV7-9 to TRBJ2-2; D ambiguous. The CDR3 totals 12 residues. Germline V gene sequence: CDR1 SEHNR, CDR2 FQNEAQ (reference sequence). V lost 3 bases and J 3 bases, leaving 2 bases between the germline ends. The CDR3 spells CASSFDTGELFF. CDR3 nucleotides: TGTGCCAGCAGCTTCGACACCGGGGAGCTGTTTTTT. The complete variable domain, with remaining parts taken from reference TRBV7-9 and TRBJ2-2, reads DTGVSQNPRHKITKRGQNVTFRCDPISEHNRLYWYRQTLGQGPEFLTYFQNEAQLEKSRLLSDRFSAERPKGSFSTLEIQRTEQGDSAMYLCASSFDTGELFFGEGSRLTVL.

The chain employs TRBV19 and TRBJ1-3; TRBD1 aligns across 8 bases. Per the germline V gene, CDR1 is LNHDA and CDR2 is SQIVND (reference sequence). V lost 5 bases and J lost 0; bases outside the gene matches: 6. CDR3 length: 16 amino acids. CDR3 DNA: TGTGCCAGTAGTCCAGGACAGGGATTCTCTGGAAACACCATATATTTT. It translates to CASSPGQGFSGNTIYF.

V and J are TRBV6-1 and TRBJ1-5; D uncertain. Trimming removed 7 bases at V and 0 bases at J, with 13 bases between. From germline, CDR1 is MNHNS and CDR2 SASEGT. This CDR3 region has 15 residues. The CDR3 nucleotides are TGTGCCAGCACTGTGTCAGGAGTTAGCAATCAGCCCCAGCATTTT. Translating it yields CASTVSGVSNQPQHF.

V is TRBV14 and J is TRBJ2-7; D perhaps matches TRBD1 (5 bases). The V end was cut by 0 bases, the J end by 2 bases, with 11 bases between. The germline V gene encodes CDR1 SGHDN and CDR2 FVKESK. The CDR3 covers 15 residues. Written as DNA, the CDR3 is TGTGCCAGCAGCCAAGAAACAGGCCCTCCCTACGAGCAGTACTTC. Translation: CASSQETGPPYEQYF.

This clone was seen a few times. This chain joins TRBV7-2 and TRBJ1-5; D not resolved. The germline V gene has CDR1 SGHTA and CDR2 FQGNSA. V lost 6 bases and J lost 0, with 6 bases in between. This CDR3 spans 13 amino acids. The CDR3: CASRYDSNQPQHF. The CDR3 coding sequence is TGTGCCAGCAGATACGATAGCAATCAGCCCCAGCATTTT.

This chain links TRBV4-1 with TRBJ2-2; perhaps TRBD2 as D (6 bases). Trimming cost V 5 bases and J 1 base, with 14 bases left between them. Germline-derived CDR1 and CDR2 are MGHRA and YSYEKL. CDR3 length equals 16 residues. The CDR3 DNA is TGCGCCAGCAGCTCCAGGGAGGAGGGGAACACCGGGGAGCTGTTTTTT. Amino acids: CASSSREEGNTGELFF.

The chain employs TRBV29-1 and TRBJ1-1; possibly TRBD1 for D (6 bases). Looked up from germline, CDR1 is SQVTM and CDR2 is ANQGSEA. CDR3 length: 13 amino acids. V lost 5 bases to trimming and J lost 0 bases, with 10 bases between them. The CDR3 here is CSVLGTMNTEAFF. CDR3 DNA: TGCAGCGTTCTGGGGACAATGAACACTGAAGCTTTCTTT.

The chain employs TRBV5-8 and TRBJ2-1, with a possible D match to TRBD1 (6 bases). Trimming pared 0 bases from V and 2 bases from J, leaving 6 bases between. Germline V gene lookup returns CDR1 SGHTS and CDR2 YDEGEE. The CDR3 is made up of 14 amino acids. The CDR3 protein is CASSLGGPYNEQFF. CDR3 coding DNA: TGTGCCAGCAGCTTGGGGGGGCCCTACAATGAGCAGTTCTTC.